The 3 T cell receptor beta chains reported below all come from one sample, sequenced in a study of blood T cell repertoires in COVID-19. This table comes from immunoSEQ multiplex PCR, and its TCRdb copy is limited to in-frame clones, with some not included. The repertoire includes 300,000 to 400,000 clones, about 87% of them detected once, and about 5% sits in the top ten. The sequencing input was PBMCs or T cells enriched from blood (not recorded which). These receptors came from a man aged 25-45 years who had recovered from COVID-19.

This clone was observed once. In the same sample, other DNA sequences code for this CDR3. This rearrangement joins TRBV7-9 to TRBJ2-5; 15 nucleotides align to TRBD2. Germline V lookup: CDR1 SEHNR, CDR2 FQNEAQ (reference sequence). Trimming at V came to 6 bases and at J to 2 bases, leaving 7 bases not matched to a gene. This CDR3 spans 17 amino acids. CDR3 sequence reads: CASSRTSGGAGQETQYF. The DNA for the CDR3 is TGTGCCAGCAGTAGGACTAGCGGGGGGGCCGGGCAAGAGACCCAGTACTTC.

The gene calls are TRBV2 and TRBJ2-5, with a possible D match to TRBD2 (5 bases). V lost 3 bases, J lost 7 bases, and 12 bases lay in between. Germline lookup yields CDR1 SNHLY and CDR2 FYNNEI. This CDR3 contains 13 residues. CDR3 nucleotide sequence: TGTGCCAGCAGTGATGAGGGCAGCGGGACCCAGTACTTC. Protein product: CASSDEGSGTQYF.

This chain's CDR3 is CASRGQGDNSPLHF. The CDR3 DNA follows: TGTGCCAGCAGGGGACAGGGGGATAATTCACCCCTCCACTTT. V gene TRBV6-5 combines with J gene TRBJ1-6; the match to TRBD1 covers 11 bases. Germline loops: CDR1 MNHEY, CDR2 SVGAGI. CDR3 length: 14 residues. V shed 6 bases and J 5 bases; nucleotides not matched to a gene: 0.